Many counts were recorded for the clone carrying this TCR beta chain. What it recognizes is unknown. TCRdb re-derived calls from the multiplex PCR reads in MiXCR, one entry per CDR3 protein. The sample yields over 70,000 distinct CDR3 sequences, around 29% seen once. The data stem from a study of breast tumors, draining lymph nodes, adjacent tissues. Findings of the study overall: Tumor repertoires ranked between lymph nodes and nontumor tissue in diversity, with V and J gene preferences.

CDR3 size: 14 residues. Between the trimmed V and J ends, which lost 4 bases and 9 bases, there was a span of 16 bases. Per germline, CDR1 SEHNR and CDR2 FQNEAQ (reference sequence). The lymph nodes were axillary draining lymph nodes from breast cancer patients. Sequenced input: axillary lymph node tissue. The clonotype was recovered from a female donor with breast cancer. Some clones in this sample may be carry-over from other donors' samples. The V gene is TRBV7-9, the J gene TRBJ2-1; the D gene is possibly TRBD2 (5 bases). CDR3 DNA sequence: TGTGCCAGCAGCTCAACTAGGTCTGGTAGTGAGCAGTTCTTC. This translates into CASSSTRSGSEQFF.